This TCR beta chain was identified in a study of chemoradiotherapy in HPV16-positive cancers. General study points: HPV-specific T cells were functionally defined from only two HPV16-positive patients.

TCRdb keeps only in-frame clones here, not all; method: immunoSEQ multiplex PCR. The top ten hold 5.2% of the sample, which has roughly 39,000 clones, 75% to 85% seen once. Per germline, CDR1 LNHDA and CDR2 SQIVND (reference sequence). This CDR3 has 12 residues. Trimming pared 3 bases from V and 4 bases from J, leaving 6 bases between. About this clone: The target antigen is unknown. The same CDR3 can be traced to other DNA sequences in this sample.

The genes are TRBV19 and TRBJ1-2; D remains unclear. Sequencing was performed on blood, taken from a patient who underwent chemoradiotherapy. This sequence was found in a human donor with HPV-associated anogenital cancer. The CDR3 DNA is TGTGCCAGTAGTATCTCGGTCTATGGCTACACCTTC. This gives the protein CASSISVYGYTF. Based on the CDR3 plus reference TRBV19 and TRBJ1-2, the full variable domain is DGGITQSPKYLFRKEGQNVTLSCEQNLNHDAMYWYRQDPGQGLRLIYYSQIVNDFQKGDIAEGYSVSREKKESFPLTVTSAQKNPTAFYLCASSISVYGYTFGSGTRLTVV.